These 30 T cell receptor beta chains were sequenced from one sample in a study of human T cells and chemical hapten exposure. Total RNA extraction was carried out from unfractionated whole blood. TCRdb passed the 5' RACE reads through MiXCR, listing each CDR3 protein once. The sample has 81,000 or so distinct CDR3 sequences; roughly 8.4% are singletons. These receptors originate from a male donor in good health.

This chain links TRBV7-9 with TRBJ2-5; 10 nucleotides line up with TRBD2. The CDR3 spans 15 residues. V trimming: 3 bases; J trimming: 3 bases; junction bases outside the gene matches: 4. Germline CDR1 SEHNR, CDR2 FQNEAQ (reference sequence). In DNA, the CDR3 is TGTGCCAGCAGCTTTCTTCTAGCGGGAGAAGAGACCCAGTACTTC. Protein: CASSFLLAGEETQYF.

Ten or more counts support this clonotype. This chain uses TRBV4-3 with TRBJ2-7, with D possibly TRBD1 on 6 matching bases. Trimming pared 0 bases from V and 4 bases from J, leaving 13 bases between. The CDR3 runs to 15 residues. Germline V gene data show CDR1 as LGHNA and CDR2 as YSLEER. CDR3 residues: CASSQDVSRGYEQYF. The CDR3 nucleotides are TGCGCCAGCAGCCAAGATGTTTCCAGGGGTTACGAGCAGTACTTC.

This clonotype was detected only a few times. The V and J genes are TRBV7-2 and TRBJ2-3; TRBD2 matches 8 bases. Trimming cost V 1 base and J 1 base; bases outside gene matches: 4. The CDR3 length is 16 residues. CDR1 and CDR2 from the germline V gene are SGHTA and FQGNSA. CDR3: CASSLGGRGGTDTQYF. CDR3 coding DNA: TGTGCCAGCAGCTTAGGTGGGCGGGGGGGCACAGATACGCAGTATTTT. The variable domain in full, with the rest retrieved from reference TRBV7-2 and TRBJ2-3, is GAGVSQSPSNKVTEKGKDVELRCDPISGHTALYWYRQSLGQGLEFLIYFQGNSAPDKSGLPSDRFSAERTGGSVSTLTIQRTQQEDSAVYLCASSLGGRGGTDTQYFGPGTRLTVL.

This clonotype was observed a handful of times. V and J are TRBV27 and TRBJ2-7, with a tentative D call TRBD2 (5 bases). CDR1 MNHEY and CDR2 SMNVEV come from the germline V gene (reference sequence). Trimming took off 3 bases at V and 3 bases at J, with 9 bases between the two ends. This CDR3 has 13 residues. This chain's CDR3 is CASSFDGGYEQYF. CDR3 DNA: TGTGCCAGCAGTTTTGACGGAGGCTACGAGCAGTACTTC.

This clonotype has at least ten counts. This chain joins TRBV12-3 or TRBV12-4 and TRBJ1-6; D remains ambiguous. CDR3 length: 13 amino acids. The V end lost 8 bases, the J end lost 8 bases, and 13 bases lay between the germline ends. The CDR3 spells CASCRTGDSPLHF. The CDR3 nucleotides read TGTGCCAGCTGCCGTACTGGGGATTCACCCCTCCACTTT.

In its sample, this clonotype was seen many times. The chain couples TRBV20-1 to TRBJ2-1; 8 positions agree with TRBD2. Germline-derived CDR1 and CDR2 are DFQATT and SNEGSKA (reference sequence). CDR3 length: 15 amino acids. V shed 0 bases, J shed 9 bases, and the junction held 10 bases outside the gene matches. The CDR3 nucleotides are TGCAGTGCTAGAGATCTCAGCGGGAGCGACGTTGAGCAGTTCTTC. This gives the protein CSARDLSGSDVEQFF.

This chain connects TRBV20-1 to TRBJ2-7, with D perhaps matching TRBD1 or TRBD2 (5 bases each). Germline V gene lookup returns CDR1 DFQATT and CDR2 SNEGSKA (reference sequence). This CDR3 has 15 residues. V was pared by 0 bases and J by 2 bases, with 14 bases between. CDR3 DNA: TGCAGTGCTAGAGAACCGGGGCAGGGCACCTACGAGCAGTACTTC. It encodes CSAREPGQGTYEQYF.

The chain carries TRBV6-1 and TRBJ2-3; maybe TRBD2 (7 bases). From germline, CDR1 is MNHNS and CDR2 SASEGT. V was clipped by 8 bases and J by 1 base, with 16 bases between them. There are 15 residues in the CDR3. The DNA for the CDR3 is TGTGCCAGCGTTGGGGGGGGGGCAGGCACAGATACGCAGTATTTT. As protein: CASVGGGAGTDTQYF.

There are many counts of this clonotype. The chain is built from TRBV12-3 or TRBV12-4 and TRBJ1-5; no firm D call. The CDR3 is 14 residues long. Trimming removed 0 bases at V and 3 bases at J, with 6 bases between. The CDR3 spells CASSLAGNNQPQHF. The CDR3 DNA sequence: TGTGCCAGCAGTTTAGCAGGCAACAATCAGCCCCAGCATTTT.

The chain recombines TRBV12-3 or TRBV12-4 with TRBJ2-5; 8 positions agree with TRBD2. This CDR3 has 16 residues. The J segment lost 1 base and the V segment lost 0 bases, leaving 4 bases of the junction unmatched. This chain's CDR3 is CASSLAISGVQETQYF. CDR3 nucleotide sequence: TGTGCCAGCAGTTTAGCTATTAGCGGGGTCCAAGAGACCCAGTACTTC.

The chain carries TRBV20-1 and TRBJ2-3; 9 bases are shared with TRBD2. The ends lost 1 base at V and 2 bases at J; junction bases unmatched: 7. The CDR3 is 16 amino acids. The germline V gene encodes CDR1 DFQATT and CDR2 SNEGSKA (reference sequence). CDR3 in amino acids: CSARGGLAFDTDTQYF. CDR3 nucleotide sequence: TGCAGTGCTAGAGGGGGACTAGCCTTTGACACAGATACGCAGTATTTT.

This chain connects TRBV12-3 or TRBV12-4 to TRBJ2-3, with D tentatively TRBD1 (5 bases). The CDR3 is 15 amino acids. The V end was cut by 5 bases, the J end by 2 bases, with 14 bases between. The CDR3 bases are TGTGCCAGCAGTCTCCAGGGAAGACCCACAGATACGCAGTATTTT. This gives the protein CASSLQGRPTDTQYF.

The chain joins TRBV28 to TRBJ2-1; TRBD1 aligns across 12 bases. The CDR3 sequence is 15 residues long. Germline V gene lookup returns CDR1 MDHEN and CDR2 SYDVKM. Losses at the gene ends were 5 bases for V and 8 bases for J; bases not matched to a gene: 7. The CDR3 loop is CASSTGTGGRDEQFF. CDR3 DNA: TGTGCCAGCAGTACCGGGACAGGGGGCCGCGATGAGCAGTTCTTC.

This clonotype was counted many times. The chain carries TRBV6-2 or TRBV6-3 and TRBJ2-3; 9 bases line up with TRBD2. Per the germline V gene, CDR1 is MNHEY and CDR2 is SVGEGT. The ends lost 1 base at V and 2 bases at J; junction bases unmatched: 7. The CDR3 spans 17 residues. DNA for the CDR3: TGTGCCAGCAGTTACTTCGGGACTAGCCGAGCCACAGATACGCAGTATTTT. This sequence encodes CASSYFGTSRATDTQYF.

This chain links TRBV12-3 or TRBV12-4 with TRBJ1-1; no firm D call. Trimming removed 3 bases from V and 2 bases from J, with 16 bases in between. CDR3 size: 16 residues. The CDR3 region is CASSLIMQRRNTEAFF. CDR3 in DNA: TGTGCCAGCAGTTTGATTATGCAACGGCGCAACACTGAAGCTTTCTTT.

This clonotype turned up a few times. This chain connects TRBV4-2 to TRBJ1-5; 9 nucleotides align to TRBD1. Losses at the gene ends were 4 bases for V and 1 base for J; bases not matched to a gene: 2. The CDR3 is 15 residues long. CDR1 and CDR2 (germline): LGHNA, YNFKEQ. CDR3 residues: CASSPDRGSNQPQHF. CDR3 in DNA: TGTGCCAGCAGCCCAGACAGGGGGAGCAATCAGCCCCAGCATTTT.

At least ten counts were recorded for this clonotype. The gene calls are TRBV6-5 and TRBJ2-1; 9 bases line up with TRBD2. The CDR3 length is 15 residues. Germline CDR1 reads MNHEY; CDR2 reads SVGAGI. The V segment lost 9 bases and the J segment 9 bases; nucleotides outside the gene matches: 15. This CDR3 reads CASFPWREGLGEQFF. As DNA, the CDR3 is TGTGCCAGTTTCCCTTGGCGGGAGGGCCTTGGTGAGCAGTTCTTC.

This clonotype was observed at least ten times. This rearrangement joins TRBV3-1 to TRBJ2-7; possibly TRBD2 for D (5 bases). The CDR3 loop spans 14 amino acids. Trimming removed 2 bases from V and 2 bases from J, with 10 bases in between. Germline V gene sequence: CDR1 LGHDT, CDR2 YNNKEL (reference sequence). The CDR3 sequence: CASSQLEGAYEQYF. Written as DNA, the CDR3 is TGTGCCAGCAGCCAACTCGAGGGTGCCTACGAGCAGTACTTC.

This clonotype was counted a few times. CDR3 nucleotide sequence: TGCAGTGCTAGCCCCTCCTCAGGGGATCCCTCTGGGGCCAACGTCCTGACTTTC. Translation gives CSASPSSGDPSGANVLTF. This rearrangement joins TRBV20-1 to TRBJ2-6, with TRBD1 as a possible D gene (6 bases). CDR3 size: 18 residues. CDR1 is DFQATT and CDR2 is SNEGSKA in the germline V gene (reference sequence). Trimming stripped 3 bases from V and 0 bases from J, with 18 bases between.

This clonotype appeared many times. The chain couples TRBV7-9 to TRBJ1-6; D gene ambiguous. The CDR3 consists of 13 residues. Germline values: CDR1 SEHNR, CDR2 FQNEAQ (reference sequence). The V and J ends lost 2 bases and 6 bases respectively, with 5 bases between them. The chain's CDR3 is CASSLQPNSPLHF. CDR3 coding DNA: TGTGCCAGCAGCTTACAGCCTAATTCACCCCTCCACTTT.

Of note for this clonotype: A read error may be the cause here, since a much bigger clone is one base away. The chain couples TRBV12-3 or TRBV12-4 to TRBJ1-2; D is perhaps TRBD1 (5 bases). V was cut by 5 bases and J by 9 bases, with 16 bases left in between. The CDR3 is made up of 13 amino acids. CDR3 loop: CASSPPDINSYTF. CDR3 nucleotides: TGTGCCAGCAGTCCCCCGGACATCAACAGCTACACCTTC.

This clonotype was seen just once. This could be a read error, since a much larger clone is one nucleotide away. The chain employs TRBV3-1 and TRBJ2-3; D tentatively fits TRBD1 or TRBD2 (6 bases each). The CDR3 extends over 15 amino acids. Germline CDR1 and CDR2: LGHDT and YNNKEL (reference sequence). CDR3: CASSQVGGRTDTQCF. DNA for the CDR3: TGTGCCAGCAGCCAAGTTGGGGGGCGTACAGATACGCAGTGTTTT.

This clonotype was counted ten times or more. The V gene is TRBV9, the J gene TRBJ2-1, with 13 bases matching TRBD2. Germline trimming cut 0 bases from V and 8 bases from J; bases unmatched to any gene: 17. Germline V gene sequence: CDR1 SGDLS, CDR2 YYNGEE. CDR3 length: 20 amino acids. The CDR3 DNA reads as TGTGCCAGCAGCGTAGTCGGACTCGGACAGCAGGGACTAGCGGGGCATGAGCAGTTCTTC. This gives the protein CASSVVGLGQQGLAGHEQFF.

This clonotype has more than one count but fewer than ten. This sequence joins TRBV7-2 and TRBJ2-3; no clear D. The ends were cut back, 2 bases at V and 5 bases at J, with 5 bases in the middle. Germline CDR1 and CDR2: SGHTA and FQGNSA. This CDR3 region has 12 residues. The CDR3, as DNA: TGTGCCAGCAGCTTAAGGGAAGATACGCAGTATTTT. This codes for CASSLREDTQYF.

The chain has TRBV25-1 and TRBJ2-2, with D perhaps matching TRBD1 (5 bases). The V end was cut by 4 bases, the J end by 1 base, with 10 bases between. There are 15 residues in the CDR3. Germline CDR1 is MGHDK and CDR2 is SYGVNS. CDR3 sequence reads: CASSVWGRNTGELFF. The CDR3 DNA sequence: TGTGCCAGCAGTGTGTGGGGCCGGAACACCGGGGAGCTGTTTTTT.

This clonotype was seen ten or more times. The chain employs TRBV9 and TRBJ2-1; TRBD2 agrees at 8 bases. Germline V gene sequence: CDR1 SGDLS, CDR2 YYNGEE. The ends lost 3 bases at V and 0 bases at J; junction bases unmatched: 2. CDR3 size: 15 residues. In nucleotides, the CDR3 is TGTGCCAGCAGCGCCGCGGGGGGCTCCTACAATGAGCAGTTCTTC. It translates to CASSAAGGSYNEQFF.

This clonotype came up once. Given a much more abundant clone one base away, this may be a read error. The rearrangement links TRBV18 to TRBJ1-5; 8 positions agree with TRBD1. This CDR3 contains 18 residues. Germline V gives CDR1 KGHSH, CDR2 LQKENI. V shed 4 bases and J 4 bases; nucleotides not matched to a gene: 15. CDR3 nucleotide sequence: TGTGCCAGCTCACGGGGGGGTCGACAGGGGAGGCAAAATCAGCCCCAGCATTTT. Translated, it gives CASSRGGRQGRQNQPQHF. Full variable domain (outside the CDR3, taken from reference TRBV18 and TRBJ1-5): NAGVMQNPRHLVRRRGQEARLRCSPMKGHSHVYWYRQLPEEGLKFMVYLQKENIIDESGMPKERFSAEFPKEGPSILRIQQVVRGDSAAYFCASSRGGRQGRQNQPQHFGDGTRLSIL.

There are many counts of this clonotype. The chain links TRBV9 to TRBJ2-3; D possibly matches TRBD1 or TRBD2 (6 bases each). The CDR3 spans 15 residues. V was shortened by 0 bases and J by 3 bases, with 11 bases between the two germline ends. Germline V gives CDR1 SGDLS, CDR2 YYNGEE. CDR3 sequence reads: CASSVDGGPTDTQYF. The CDR3 DNA is TGTGCCAGCAGCGTAGACGGGGGCCCGACAGATACGCAGTATTTT.

Comments on this clonotype: A much more abundant neighbour one base away suggests this may be a read error. The chain uses TRBV15 and TRBJ2-5; no reliable D call. CDR1 LNHNV and CDR2 YYDKDF come from the germline V gene (reference sequence). The V end was cut by 10 bases, the J end by 0 bases, with 12 bases between. CDR3 size: 13 residues. The CDR3 DNA sequence: TGTGCCATCAGTTTCCGGTACCAAGAGACCCAGTACTTC. Translated: CAISFRYQETQYF.

This clonotype showed up just a few times. This chain joins TRBV20-1 and TRBJ2-7, with 7 bases fitting TRBD1. V was clipped by 1 base and J by 3 bases; unmatched bases: 6. Germline CDR1 is DFQATT and CDR2 is SNEGSKA (reference sequence). This CDR3 spans 14 amino acids. The chain's CDR3 is CSARATGAVYEQYF. CDR3 nucleotide sequence: TGCAGTGCTAGAGCTACAGGGGCAGTCTACGAGCAGTACTTC.